Shown below are 29 T cell receptor beta chains from a single sample sequenced in a study of blood T cell repertoires in COVID-19. The repertoire was sequenced with immunoSEQ multiplex PCR; TCRdb's copy has only in-frame clones and lacks some. This table has about 140,000 clones, around 87% appearing once. The sample was peripheral blood. These receptors were collected from a human donor in a cohort sampled during active COVID-19.

The CDR3 sequence: CASRPDRTNEQFF. The CDR3 nucleotides read TGTGCCAGCAGACCCGACAGGACCAATGAGCAGTTCTTC. V and J are TRBV7-2 and TRBJ2-1; D is perhaps TRBD1 (6 bases). V lost 6 bases and J lost 6, with 12 bases in between. Germline values: CDR1 SGHTA, CDR2 FQGNSA. The CDR3 is made up of 13 amino acids.

The chain joins TRBV7-3 to TRBJ2-2, with 8 bases fitting TRBD2. The CDR3 is made up of 16 amino acids. Germline trimming cut 5 bases from V and 5 bases from J; bases unmatched to any gene: 10. Germline assignment: CDR1 SGHTA and CDR2 FQGTGA. As DNA, the CDR3 is TGTGCCAGCAGCCCGGGGCCGGGACTAGGAACCGGGGAGCTGTTTTTT. Translated, it gives CASSPGPGLGTGELFF.

This clone was picked up one time. This chain uses TRBV27 with TRBJ1-5; 9 bases line up with TRBD1. There are 14 residues in the CDR3. Per the germline V gene, CDR1 is MNHEY and CDR2 is SMNVEV (reference sequence). V trimming: 5 bases; J trimming: 7 bases; junction bases outside the gene matches: 6. The CDR3 region is CASSLGTGRQPQHF. CDR3 in DNA: TGTGCCAGCAGTCTGGGGACAGGGAGACAGCCCCAGCATTTT.

This chain links TRBV6-2 or TRBV6-3 with TRBJ1-6; 8 bases fit TRBD1. The length of the CDR3 is 16 residues. J gave up 7 bases and V 10 bases, and 15 bases lay outside the gene matches. Looked up from germline, CDR1 is MNHEY and CDR2 is SVGEGT. The DNA for the CDR3 is TGTGCCACCAGCCCTAATAACAGGGGGAGAAATTCACCCCTCCACTTT. This gives the protein CATSPNNRGRNSPLHF.

This clone was observed many times. This chain connects TRBV28 to TRBJ1-3; TRBD1 is a possible D gene (6 bases). CDR3 size: 12 residues. V shed 4 bases and J shed 7 bases, with 8 bases lying between them. The germline CDR1 and CDR2 sequences are MDHEN and SYDVKM. The CDR3 nucleotides are TGTGCCAGCAGTTCAGGGGCCAACACCATATATTTT. Translated, it gives CASSSGANTIYF. Variable domain in full (rest from reference TRBV28 and TRBJ1-3): DVKVTQSSRYLVKRTGEKVFLECVQDMDHENMFWYRQDPGLGLRLIYFSYDVKMKEKGDIPEGYSVSREKKERFSLILESASTNQTSMYLCASSSGANTIYFGEGSWLTVV.

The chain has TRBV5-1 and TRBJ2-1; D possibly corresponds to TRBD1 (5 bases). This CDR3 contains 11 residues. Germline CDR1 reads SGHRS; CDR2 reads YFSETQ. Trimming left V 8 bases short and J 8 bases short, with 11 bases between. The CDR3 reads CASAGFDEQFF. In DNA form, the CDR3 reads TGCGCCAGTGCAGGGTTCGATGAGCAGTTCTTC.

The rearrangement links TRBV7-9 to TRBJ2-1, with 7 bases lining up with TRBD1. The CDR3 is 13 amino acids. V shed 4 bases, J shed 13 bases, and the junction held 10 bases outside the gene matches. Germline CDR1 is SEHNR and CDR2 is FQNEAQ (reference sequence). The CDR3 here is CASSYLDRAGQFF. The CDR3 DNA follows: TGTGCCAGCAGCTACCTCGACAGGGCGGGTCAGTTCTTC. Full variable domain (remainder filled in from reference TRBV7-9 and TRBJ2-1): DTGVSQNPRHKITKRGQNVTFRCDPISEHNRLYWYRQTLGQGPEFLTYFQNEAQLEKSRLLSDRFSAERPKGSFSTLEIQRTEQGDSAMYLCASSYLDRAGQFFGPGTRLTVL.

This chain connects TRBV30 to TRBJ1-4, with 8 bases fitting TRBD1. There are 14 residues in the CDR3. V dropped 0 bases and J dropped 8; count of bases not matched to a gene: 5. Germline V gives CDR1 GTSNPN, CDR2 SVGIG (reference sequence). CDR3 in DNA: TGTGCCTGGAGTGTACCAGGGGGCAAGGAAAAACTGTTTTTT. This codes for CAWSVPGGKEKLFF.

The V and J genes are TRBV2 and TRBJ2-5; no clear D. This CDR3 comprises 13 residues. Germline lookup yields CDR1 SNHLY and CDR2 FYNNEI. The ends were cut back, 3 bases at V and 1 base at J, with 6 bases in the middle. The DNA of the CDR3 is TGTGCCAGCAGTGATAACAGCCAAGAGACCCAGTACTTC. This gives the protein CASSDNSQETQYF.

The J gene is TRBJ1-2, the V gene TRBV3-1 (or the pseudogene TRBV3-2); TRBD1 matches 8 bases. The CDR3 has 14 residues. Germline CDR1 and CDR2: LGHDT and YNNKEL (reference sequence). The ends lost 0 bases at V and 8 bases at J; junction bases unmatched: 5. CDR3 nucleotide sequence: TGTGCCAGCAGCCAAGATTCAGGGGGCCTGGGCTACACCTTC. As protein: CASSQDSGGLGYTF.

The chain is built from TRBV5-1 and TRBJ2-1; TRBD1 agrees at 9 bases. The length of the CDR3 is 15 residues. Germline trimming cut 5 bases from V and 4 bases from J; bases unmatched to any gene: 7. Per germline, CDR1 SGHRS and CDR2 YFSETQ. CDR3 sequence reads: CASRTGTGRYNEQFF. The CDR3 DNA sequence: TGCGCCAGCAGGACCGGGACAGGGCGATACAATGAGCAGTTCTTC.

J is TRBJ1-4 and V is TRBV18; D is undetermined. Germline CDR1 reads KGHSH; CDR2 reads LQKENI. V shed 6 bases and J shed 3 bases, with 11 bases lying between them. This CDR3 is 14 amino acids long. DNA of the CDR3: TGTGCCAGCTCGGAACAGTGGTCTAATGAAAAACTGTTTTTT. Translating gives CASSEQWSNEKLFF.

The chain joins TRBV5-1 to TRBJ2-5, with 8 bases fitting TRBD1. CDR1 SGHRS and CDR2 YFSETQ come from the germline V gene. The CDR3 is made up of 15 amino acids. The V segment lost 4 bases and the J segment 4 bases; nucleotides outside the gene matches: 9. CDR3 DNA: TGCGCCAGCAGCCCCGGACAGGGAAATATAGAGACCCAGTACTTC. It yields the protein CASSPGQGNIETQYF.

This clone was recorded many times. The chain couples TRBV5-6 to TRBJ1-1; 9 bases match TRBD1. The germline V gene encodes CDR1 SGHDT and CDR2 YYEEEE. After removal of 4 bases from V and 7 bases from J, the junction contained 17 bases not matched to a gene. The CDR3 covers 17 residues. CDR3 region: CASSRPGTGLVQGEAFF. The CDR3 DNA reads TGTGCCAGCAGCAGACCCGGGACAGGGCTAGTTCAGGGTGAAGCTTTCTTT.

The rearrangement uses TRBV6-5 and TRBJ1-5; a possible D gene is TRBD1 (6 bases). Germline V CDR1 and CDR2: MNHEY, SVGAGI. The length of the CDR3 is 14 residues. Between the trimmed V and J ends, which lost 6 bases and 1 base, there was a span of 10 bases. CDR3 DNA: TGTGCCAGCAGCAGGGGAGAAAGCAATCAGCCCCAGCATTTT. Protein: CASSRGESNQPQHF.

The chain recombines TRBV30 with TRBJ2-7; D is perhaps TRBD2 (6 bases). CDR3 length: 15 residues. Germline CDR1 is GTSNPN and CDR2 is SVGIG (reference sequence). With 5 bases removed from V and 0 bases from J, the gap between germline ends came to 17 bases. The DNA for the CDR3 is TGTGCCTGGGGGAGGAAATCTTTACCCTCCTACGAGCAGTACTTC. This encodes CAWGRKSLPSYEQYF.

The rearrangement joins TRBV30 to TRBJ1-1; no clear D gene. The CDR3 covers 11 residues. Trimming stripped 2 bases from V and 2 bases from J, with 3 bases between. Germline values: CDR1 GTSNPN, CDR2 SVGIG (reference sequence). CDR3 residues: CAWSLNTEAFF. Written as DNA, the CDR3 is TGTGCCTGGAGTCTAAACACTGAAGCTTTCTTT.

The J gene is TRBJ1-1, the V gene TRBV12-3 or TRBV12-4; 7 positions match TRBD1. The CDR3 is made up of 11 amino acids. Germline trimming cut 4 bases from V and 7 bases from J; bases unmatched to any gene: 0. Here the CDR3 DNA reads TGTGCCAGCAGTTACAGGGGTGAAGCTTTCTTT. This codes for CASSYRGEAFF.

V usage is TRBV5-8 and J usage is TRBJ1-3, with 7 positions matching TRBD1. CDR1 SGHTS and CDR2 YDEGEE come from the germline V gene. The CDR3 runs 16 residues. J lost 0 bases, V lost 3 bases, and 6 bases had no gene match. The CDR3, as DNA: TGTGCCAGCAGCTCGGGGGCAGGGGGCTCTGGAAACACCATATATTTT. Translated, it gives CASSSGAGGSGNTIYF.

V usage is TRBV27 and J usage is TRBJ2-5; TRBD2 matches at 12 bases. CDR3 length: 18 residues. V lost 5 bases and J lost 4; bases outside the gene matches: 14. Germline V gene lookup returns CDR1 MNHEY and CDR2 SMNVEV (reference sequence). The CDR3 DNA sequence: TGTGCCAGCAGTCCACTCCCCCTAGGGGGACTAGCGGGAGAGACCCAGTACTTC. Its protein product is CASSPLPLGGLAGETQYF.

V is TRBV5-1 and J is TRBJ2-5; D possibly corresponds to TRBD1 (9 bases). Germline assignment: CDR1 SGHRS and CDR2 YFSETQ. The CDR3 is 17 amino acids. V was trimmed by 4 bases and J by 5 bases, leaving 24 bases between them. The CDR3, as DNA: TGCGCCAGCAGCAGCATAGCGGGACAGGGATGGATGGAGACCCAGTACTTC. Its translation: CASSSIAGQGWMETQYF.

The chain carries TRBV4-2 and TRBJ2-7, with TRBD2 matching over 15 bases. The CDR3 is 17 residues long. Germline CDR1 is LGHNA and CDR2 is YNFKEQ. J lost 4 bases, V lost 0 bases, and 4 bases had no gene match. CDR3 in amino acids: CASSQESGLAGGYEQYF. DNA of the CDR3: TGTGCCAGCAGCCAAGAGTCCGGACTAGCGGGAGGGTACGAGCAGTACTTC.

The J gene is TRBJ1-1, the V gene TRBV18, with 8 bases lining up with TRBD1. Germline V lookup: CDR1 KGHSH, CDR2 LQKENI. With 3 bases clipped from V and 5 bases from J, the junction kept 5 bases outside the gene matches. This CDR3 spans 14 amino acids. The CDR3 DNA follows: TGTGCCAGCTCACCGGACAGGGTGCGAACTGAAGCTTTCTTT. This encodes CASSPDRVRTEAFF.

The V call is TRBV19, the J call TRBJ1-4, with 8 nucleotides matching TRBD1. CDR1 is LNHDA, CDR2 SQIVND, per germline (reference sequence). V was pared by 4 bases and J by 7 bases, with 5 bases of the junction left unmatched. This CDR3 is 14 amino acids long. In DNA form, the CDR3 reads TGTGCCAGTAGTACACAGGGGGTTTCTGAAAAACTGTTTTTT. It encodes CASSTQGVSEKLFF.

This chain links TRBV9 with TRBJ1-6, with TRBD1 matching 8 bases. Losses at the gene ends were 4 bases for V and 7 bases for J; bases not matched to a gene: 4. The CDR3 contains 14 residues. Germline V gene data show CDR1 as SGDLS and CDR2 as YYNGEE. This CDR3 is CASSPRQGNSPLHF. CDR3 coding DNA: TGTGCCAGCAGCCCTAGACAGGGGAATTCACCCCTCCACTTT.

The J gene is TRBJ2-2, the V gene TRBV5-6, with a tentative D call TRBD1 (6 bases). Germline V gene data show CDR1 as SGHDT and CDR2 as YYEEEE. V lost 4 bases to trimming and J lost 0 bases, with 13 bases between them. CDR3 length equals 16 residues. CDR3 nucleotide sequence: TGTGCCAGCAGCCCTGGGACAAACCCGAACACCGGGGAGCTGTTTTTT. It yields the protein CASSPGTNPNTGELFF.

The chain has TRBV6-5 and TRBJ1-1, with 7 positions matching TRBD1. V gave up 4 bases and J gave up 1 base; unmatched junction bases: 6. This CDR3 is built from 15 residues. Germline V gene data show CDR1 as MNHEY and CDR2 as SVGAGI. Written as DNA, the CDR3 is TGTGCCAGCAGTTCCACGACAGGGCGGAACACTGAAGCTTTCTTT. Its translation: CASSSTTGRNTEAFF.

The rearrangement links TRBV10-2 to TRBJ2-7; a possible D gene is TRBD1 (6 bases). CDR3 length: 14 amino acids. Trimming left V 6 bases short and J 4 bases short, with 16 bases between. The germline V gene encodes CDR1 WSHSY and CDR2 SAAADI. CDR3 sequence: CASRDTGPRYEQYF. The CDR3 nucleotides read TGCGCCAGCAGGGATACAGGGCCCCGGTACGAGCAGTACTTC.

The rearrangement uses TRBV3-1 (or the pseudogene TRBV3-2) and TRBJ1-6; D is possibly TRBD1 (6 bases). The CDR3 runs 15 residues. Trimming removed 1 base from V and 9 bases from J, with 13 bases in between. Germline CDR1 is LGHDT and CDR2 is YNNKEL (reference sequence). CDR3 sequence: CASSQVTGMSSPLHF. For the CDR3, the DNA is TGTGCCAGCAGCCAAGTTACAGGGATGAGTTCACCCCTCCACTTT.